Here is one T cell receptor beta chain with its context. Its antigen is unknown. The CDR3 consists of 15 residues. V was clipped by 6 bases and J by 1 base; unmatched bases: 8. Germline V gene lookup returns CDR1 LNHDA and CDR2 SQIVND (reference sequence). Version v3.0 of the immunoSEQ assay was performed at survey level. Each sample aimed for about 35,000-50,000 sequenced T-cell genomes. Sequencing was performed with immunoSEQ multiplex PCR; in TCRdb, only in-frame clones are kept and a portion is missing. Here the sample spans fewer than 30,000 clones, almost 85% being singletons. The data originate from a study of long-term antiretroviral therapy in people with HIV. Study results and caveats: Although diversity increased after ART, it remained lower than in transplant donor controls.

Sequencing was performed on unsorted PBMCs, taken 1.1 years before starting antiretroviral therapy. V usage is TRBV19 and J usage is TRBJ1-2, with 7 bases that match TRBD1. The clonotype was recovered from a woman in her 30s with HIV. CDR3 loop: CASREWTGNNYGYTF. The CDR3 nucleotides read TGTGCCAGTAGAGAGTGGACAGGAAATAACTATGGCTACACCTTC.